This T cell receptor (beta chain) derives from a study of T cell clonality in common variable immunodeficiency. Whole-study findings and limits: CVID patient heterogeneity limited repertoire-clinical complication correlations. Compared with controls, CVID subjects had fewer shared TCRbeta clones. CVID subjects had higher TCRbeta clonality than healthy controls, most marked in about a third.

CDR1 and CDR2 from the germline V gene are SGHDN and FVKESK. The CDR3 totals 13 residues. Trimming pared 2 bases from V and 5 bases from J, leaving 9 bases between. This clone was counted ten times or more. Its antigen is unknown. With the read ending 3 residues before the CDR3 end, the germline J gene is used to fill in that end. Method: immunoSEQ multiplex PCR; TCRdb's copy keeps in-frame clones and lacks some. The sample offers 40,000 to 65,000 clones and no singletons, the top ten holding under 2%. Blood samples were heparinized, roughly 4.5 to 8.5 ml per donor. Material: peripheral blood mononuclear cells. This receptor was taken from a person aged 18 to 70 in good health. The V call is TRBV14, the J call TRBJ2-5; D is unresolved. CDR3 DNA, as far as it was read: TGTGCCAGCAGCCAATTTCTGCGGGAGACC. Its protein is CASSQFLRET. The complete CDR3 protein is CASSQFLRETQYF.